Listed below are T cell receptor beta chains from one sample, sequenced in a study of blood T cell repertoires in COVID-19. This table comes from immunoSEQ multiplex PCR, and its TCRdb copy is limited to in-frame clones, with some not included. The sample consists of under 450,000 clones, roughly four fifths of them appearing once. The sequencing sample was made of PBMCs or T cells enriched from blood (not recorded which). These receptors were collected from a woman between 50 and 59 years old who had recovered from COVID-19. The CDR3 runs from the conserved cysteine through the conserved F or W. A D gene is named only where the DNA matches it firmly. Some rows mark clone size as missing; the rest say once, few, many or name a class of expanded clone.

v_call	j_call	clone_size	cdr3_length	d_call	cdr3_aa	cdr3_nt
TRBV11-3	TRBJ1-2	NA	13	NA	CASSPGVLYGYTF	TGTGCCAGCAGCCCCGGTGTTCTCTATGGCTACACCTTC
TRBV5-8	TRBJ2-7	NA	13	NA	CASSFGRGGEQYF	TGTGCCAGCAGCTTCGGAAGGGGTGGCGAGCAGTACTTC
TRBV27	TRBJ1-1	NA	13	NA	CASSLQANTEAFF	TGTGCCAGCAGTTTACAGGCAAACACTGAAGCTTTCTTT
TRBV6-2/TRBV6-3	TRBJ1-5	NA	16	NA	CASSYAQGSSNQPQHF	TGTGCCAGCAGTTACGCCCAGGGTTCGAGCAATCAGCCCCAGCATTTT
TRBV19	TRBJ2-6	NA	17	TRBD1	CASSRGQDSSGANVLTF	TGTGCCAGCTCGCGAGGACAGGATAGCTCTGGGGCCAACGTCCTGACTTTC
TRBV18	TRBJ1-1	few	13	TRBD1	CASSDRGAAEAFF	TGTGCCAGCTCGGACAGGGGAGCCGCTGAAGCTTTCTTT
TRBV7-2	TRBJ2-2	NA	16	TRBD1	CASSSRTGLFTGELFF	TGTGCCAGCAGCTCGAGGACAGGACTTTTCACCGGGGAGCTGTTTTTT
TRBV10-3	TRBJ1-1	NA	15	NA	CAISESLGANTEAFF	TGTGCCATCAGTGAGTCGTTGGGGGCGAACACTGAAGCTTTCTTT
TRBV15	TRBJ2-2	NA	15	TRBD1	CATSTTGSNTGELFF	TGTGCCACCAGCACGACAGGGAGCAACACCGGGGAGCTGTTTTTT
TRBV7-8	TRBJ2-3	NA	20	TRBD2	CASTLEHVRTSGMITDTQYF	TGTGCCAGCACCCTTGAGCATGTTCGGACTAGCGGGATGATTACAGATACGCAGTATTTT
TRBV4-3	TRBJ2-2	NA	16	NA	CASSQDGPTNTGELFF	TGCGCCAGCAGCCAAGATGGCCCAACAAACACCGGGGAGCTGTTTTTT
TRBV11-2	TRBJ1-6	NA	15	TRBD1	CASSIGTGNNSPLHF	TGTGCCAGCAGCATCGGGACAGGGAATAATTCACCCCTCCACTTT
TRBV11-2	TRBJ1-1	NA	15	TRBD1	CASRTGGLVNTEAFF	TGTGCCAGCAGAACAGGGGGCCTAGTGAACACTGAAGCTTTCTTT
TRBV5-1	TRBJ2-1	NA	16	NA	CASSFSGLSSYNEQFF	TGCGCCAGCAGCTTTTCTGGGCTCAGCTCCTACAATGAGCAGTTCTTC
TRBV27	TRBJ2-7	NA	15	NA	CASSLVTLPTYEQYF	TGTGCCAGCAGTTTAGTGACTCTTCCCACCTACGAGCAGTACTTC
TRBV2	TRBJ1-4	NA	14	TRBD1	CASIGDRNNEKLFF	TGTGCCAGCATCGGGGACAGAAATAATGAAAAACTGTTTTTT
TRBV25-1	TRBJ2-2	once	15	NA	CASRPRTENTGELFF	TGTGCCAGCCGTCCGAGGACAGAGAACACCGGGGAGCTGTTTTTT
TRBV7-8	TRBJ2-1	NA	15	TRBD1	CASSQGDPYYNEQFF	TGTGCCAGCAGCCAGGGGGACCCCTATTACAATGAGCAGTTCTTC
TRBV19	TRBJ1-5	once	15	TRBD1	CASSGDRGQRQPQHF	TGTGCCAGTAGTGGGGACAGGGGGCAGCGTCAGCCCCAGCATTTT
TRBV5-1	TRBJ2-7	NA	15	NA	CASSSSIPGLNEQYF	TGCGCCAGCAGCTCATCGATCCCGGGACTGAACGAGCAGTACTTC
TRBV29-1	TRBJ2-3	NA	12	NA	CSVNSPSDTQYF	TGCAGCGTTAACAGCCCTTCAGATACGCAGTATTTT
TRBV11-3	TRBJ2-2	NA	17	TRBD2	CASSLALRGGNTGELFF	TGTGCCAGCAGCTTAGCCCTACGGGGGGGTAACACCGGGGAGCTGTTTTTT
TRBV19	TRBJ1-3	NA	15	NA	CASSIMGSSGNTIYF	TGTGCCAGTAGTATAATGGGCAGCTCTGGAAACACCATATATTTT
TRBV18	TRBJ2-7	NA	13	TRBD1	CASSPGQAVEQYF	TGTGCCAGCTCTCCAGGACAGGCGGTCGAGCAGTACTTC
TRBV7-9	TRBJ1-2	NA	14	TRBD1	CASSLGQGASGYTF	TGTGCCAGCAGCTTAGGACAGGGGGCTTCTGGCTACACCTTC
TRBV5-4	TRBJ1-1	NA	14	TRBD1	CASSFRGPNTEAFF	TGTGCCAGCAGCTTTAGGGGGCCGAACACTGAAGCTTTCTTT
TRBV5-6	TRBJ2-7	NA	13	TRBD1	CASSADRAYEQYF	TGTGCCAGCAGCGCCGACAGGGCCTACGAGCAGTACTTC
TRBV30	TRBJ1-1	NA	14	NA	CAWSQGLGGTEAFF	TGTGCCTGGAGTCAAGGACTCGGCGGCACTGAAGCTTTCTTT
TRBV7-2	TRBJ1-1	NA	15	TRBD1	CASSPLTGGNTEAFF	TGTGCCAGCAGCCCTTTGACAGGGGGGAACACTGAAGCTTTCTTT
TRBV5-4	TRBJ2-1	NA	15	TRBD1	CASTMRTGVYNEQFF	TGTGCCAGCACCATGAGGACAGGGGTCTACAATGAGCAGTTCTTC
TRBV5-6	TRBJ2-1	NA	16	NA	CASSNWGEPLYNEQFF	TGTGCCAGCAGCAACTGGGGGGAGCCCCTATACAATGAGCAGTTCTTC
TRBV11-3	TRBJ1-2	NA	13	TRBD1	CASSLPGGYGYTF	TGTGCCAGCAGCTTACCAGGGGGCTATGGCTACACCTTC
TRBV20-1	TRBJ2-6	NA	14	NA	CSASIVSGANVLTF	TGCAGTGCTAGTATCGTCTCTGGGGCCAACGTCCTGACTTTC
TRBV11-2	TRBJ2-1	NA	16	TRBD2	CASSSPTGTSVGEQFF	TGTGCCAGCAGCTCCCCTACAGGGACTAGCGTTGGTGAGCAGTTCTTC
TRBV3-1/TRBV3-2	TRBJ1-6	NA	16	NA	CASSPQGTSYNSPLHF	TGTGCCAGCAGCCCTCAGGGGACATCCTATAATTCACCCCTCCACTTT
TRBV5-6	TRBJ2-7	once	14	NA	CASSWGGGRDEQYF	TGTGCCAGCAGCTGGGGCGGCGGAAGGGACGAGCAGTACTTC